Sequencing of this T cell receptor beta chain was carried out in a study of T cells in women clearing cervical HPV infection. Looking at the study overall: Donors had HPV16-related CIN3 or worse; 2 had invasive cancer. Controls gave blood once infection was undetectable; cases at lesion identification.

Only in-frame clones appear in the TCRdb table, and some are missing; sequencing was by immunoSEQ multiplex PCR. This listing includes roughly 24,000 clones. In the case of this clone: Coverage ceases 3 residues before the CDR3 finishes, and the germline J gene fills in the end.

Germline CDR1 is SGHTA and CDR2 is FQGTGA. Trimming at V came to 11 bases and at J to 7 bases, leaving 10 bases not matched to a gene. There are 12 residues in the CDR3. The chain is built from TRBV7-3 and TRBJ1-1; 7 bases align to TRBD1. This receptor was taken from a woman aged 18-70 years with a cervical HPV16 infection that either progressed to CIN3+ or cleared (not recorded which). Specimen: blood buffy coat. The part of the CDR3 DNA that was read is TGTGCCTCATTGACAGGGTGGGGTGAA. Protein product: CASLTGWGE. The entire CDR3 sequence reads CASLTGWGEAFF.